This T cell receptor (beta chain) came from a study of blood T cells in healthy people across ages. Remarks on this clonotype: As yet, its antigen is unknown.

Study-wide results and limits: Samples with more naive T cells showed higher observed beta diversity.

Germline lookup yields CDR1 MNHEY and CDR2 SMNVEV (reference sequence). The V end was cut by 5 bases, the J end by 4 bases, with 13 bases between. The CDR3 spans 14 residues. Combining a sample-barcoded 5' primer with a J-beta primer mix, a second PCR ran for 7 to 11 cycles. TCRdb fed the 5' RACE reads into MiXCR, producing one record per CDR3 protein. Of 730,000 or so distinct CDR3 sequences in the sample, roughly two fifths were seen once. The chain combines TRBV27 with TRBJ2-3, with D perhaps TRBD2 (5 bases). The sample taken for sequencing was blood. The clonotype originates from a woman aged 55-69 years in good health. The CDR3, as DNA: TGTGCCAGCAGTAAGGAACCGAGGGCAGATACGCAGTATTTT. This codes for CASSKEPRADTQYF.